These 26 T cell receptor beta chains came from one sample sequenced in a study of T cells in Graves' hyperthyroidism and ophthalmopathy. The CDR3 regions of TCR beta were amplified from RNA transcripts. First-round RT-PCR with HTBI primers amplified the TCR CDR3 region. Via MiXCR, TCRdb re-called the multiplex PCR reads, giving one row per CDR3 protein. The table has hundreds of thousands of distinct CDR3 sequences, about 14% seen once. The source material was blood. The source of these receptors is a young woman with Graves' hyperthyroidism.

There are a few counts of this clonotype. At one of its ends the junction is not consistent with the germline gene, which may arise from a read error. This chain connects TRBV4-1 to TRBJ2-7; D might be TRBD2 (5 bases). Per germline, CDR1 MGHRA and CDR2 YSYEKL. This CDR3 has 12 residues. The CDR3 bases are TGCGCCAGCAGCCAGCCAGTGGGAGAGCGGCACTTC. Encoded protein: CASSQPVGERHF.

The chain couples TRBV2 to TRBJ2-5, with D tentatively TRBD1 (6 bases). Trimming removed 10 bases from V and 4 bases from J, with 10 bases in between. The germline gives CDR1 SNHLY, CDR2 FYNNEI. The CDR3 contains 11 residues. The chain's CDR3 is CATGARETQYF. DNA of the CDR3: TGTGCCACAGGGGCTCGAGAGACCCAGTACTTC.

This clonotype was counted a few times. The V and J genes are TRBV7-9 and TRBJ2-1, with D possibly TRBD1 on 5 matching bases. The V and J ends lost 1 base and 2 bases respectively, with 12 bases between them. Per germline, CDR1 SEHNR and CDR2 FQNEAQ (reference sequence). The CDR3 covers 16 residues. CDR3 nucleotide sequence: TGTGCCAGCAGCTTAGGCCTTCAGGGCCCCTACAATGAGCAGTTCTTC. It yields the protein CASSLGLQGPYNEQFF.

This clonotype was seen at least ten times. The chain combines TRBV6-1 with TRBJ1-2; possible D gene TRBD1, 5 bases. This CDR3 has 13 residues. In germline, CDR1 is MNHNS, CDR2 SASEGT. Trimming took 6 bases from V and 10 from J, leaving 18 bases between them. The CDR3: CASRHGESGDYTF. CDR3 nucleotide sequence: TGTGCCAGCAGACACGGGGAGTCGGGGGACTACACCTTC.

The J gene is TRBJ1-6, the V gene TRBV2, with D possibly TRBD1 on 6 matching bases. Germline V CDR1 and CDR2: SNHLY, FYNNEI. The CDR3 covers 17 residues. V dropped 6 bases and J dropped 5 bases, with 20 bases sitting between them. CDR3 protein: CASRLTRGYDDNSPLHF. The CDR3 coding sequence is TGTGCCAGCAGACTCACCAGGGGCTACGATGATAATTCACCCCTCCACTTT.

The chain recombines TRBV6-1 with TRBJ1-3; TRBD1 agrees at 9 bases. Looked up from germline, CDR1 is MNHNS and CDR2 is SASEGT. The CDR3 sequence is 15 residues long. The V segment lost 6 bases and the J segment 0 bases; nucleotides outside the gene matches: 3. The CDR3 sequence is CASRRDRDSGNTIYF. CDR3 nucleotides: TGTGCCAGCAGACGGGACAGGGACTCTGGAAACACCATATATTTT.

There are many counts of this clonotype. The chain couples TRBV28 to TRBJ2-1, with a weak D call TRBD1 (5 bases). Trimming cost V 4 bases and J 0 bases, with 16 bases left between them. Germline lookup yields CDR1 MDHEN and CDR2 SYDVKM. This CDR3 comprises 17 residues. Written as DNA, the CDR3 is TGTGCCAGCAGTTCCCGCTTATACGGACACTCCTACAATGAGCAGTTCTTC. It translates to CASSSRLYGHSYNEQFF.

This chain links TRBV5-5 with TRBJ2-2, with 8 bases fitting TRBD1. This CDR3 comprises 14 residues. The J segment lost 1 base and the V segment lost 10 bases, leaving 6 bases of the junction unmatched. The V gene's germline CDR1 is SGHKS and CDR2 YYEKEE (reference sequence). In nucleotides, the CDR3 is TGTGCCGGCATAGGGACAGGGAACACCGGGGAGCTGTTTTTT. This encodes CAGIGTGNTGELFF.

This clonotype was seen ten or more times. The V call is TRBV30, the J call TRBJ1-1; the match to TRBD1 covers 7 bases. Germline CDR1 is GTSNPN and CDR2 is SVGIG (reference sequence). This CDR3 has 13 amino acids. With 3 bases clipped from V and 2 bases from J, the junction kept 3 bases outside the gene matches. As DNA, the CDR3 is TGTGCCTGGAGACGGACAGGAAACACTGAAGCTTTCTTT. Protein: CAWRRTGNTEAFF.

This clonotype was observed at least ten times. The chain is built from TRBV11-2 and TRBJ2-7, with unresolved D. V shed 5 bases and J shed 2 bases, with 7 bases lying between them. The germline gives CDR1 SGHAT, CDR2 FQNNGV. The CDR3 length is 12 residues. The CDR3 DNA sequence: TGTGCCAGCAGCGATCCGACCTACGAGCAGTACTTC. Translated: CASSDPTYEQYF. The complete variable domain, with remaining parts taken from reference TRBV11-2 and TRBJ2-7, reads EAGVAQSPRYKIIEKRQSVAFWCNPISGHATLYWYQQILGQGPKLLIQFQNNGVVDDSQLPKDRFSAERLKGVDSTLKIQPAKLEDSAVYLCASSDPTYEQYFGPGTRLTVT.

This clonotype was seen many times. The CDR3 loop is CASRDPADTQYF. The CDR3 region has the DNA TGTGCCAGCAGGGACCCGGCTGATACGCAGTATTTT. This sequence joins TRBV28 and TRBJ2-3, with D unclear. From germline, CDR1 is MDHEN and CDR2 SYDVKM. Trimming took 6 bases from V and 6 from J, leaving 10 bases between them. This CDR3 has 12 residues. The full variable domain, its missing parts supplied by reference TRBV28 and TRBJ2-3, is DVKVTQSSRYLVKRTGEKVFLECVQDMDHENMFWYRQDPGLGLRLIYFSYDVKMKEKGDIPEGYSVSREKKERFSLILESASTNQTSMYLCASRDPADTQYFGPGTRLTVL.

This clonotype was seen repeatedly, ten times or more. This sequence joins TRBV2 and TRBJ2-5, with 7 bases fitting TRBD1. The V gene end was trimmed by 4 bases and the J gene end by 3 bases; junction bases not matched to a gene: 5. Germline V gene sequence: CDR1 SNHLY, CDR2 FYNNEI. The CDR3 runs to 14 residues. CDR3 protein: CASSGPGTEETQYF. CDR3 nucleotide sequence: TGTGCCAGCAGTGGACCCGGGACAGAAGAGACCCAGTACTTC.

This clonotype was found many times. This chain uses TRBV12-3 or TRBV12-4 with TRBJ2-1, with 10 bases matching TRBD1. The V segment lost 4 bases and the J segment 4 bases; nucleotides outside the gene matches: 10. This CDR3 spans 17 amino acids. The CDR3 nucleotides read TGTGCCAGCAGTTCATTGGGGGGGGACAGGGGATACAATGAGCAGTTCTTC. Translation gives CASSSLGGDRGYNEQFF.

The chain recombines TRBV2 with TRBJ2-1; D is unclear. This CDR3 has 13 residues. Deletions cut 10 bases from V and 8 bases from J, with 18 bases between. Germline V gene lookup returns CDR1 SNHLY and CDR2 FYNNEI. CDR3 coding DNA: TGTGCCATCTCCTCCCTAGGCCGCGATGAGCAGTTCTTC. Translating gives CAISSLGRDEQFF.

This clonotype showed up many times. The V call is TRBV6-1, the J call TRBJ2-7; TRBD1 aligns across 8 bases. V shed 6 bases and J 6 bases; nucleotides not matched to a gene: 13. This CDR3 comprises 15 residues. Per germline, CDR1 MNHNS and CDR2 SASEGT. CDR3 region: CASRNKRQGKIEQYF. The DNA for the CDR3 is TGTGCCAGCAGGAACAAACGACAGGGGAAGATCGAGCAGTACTTC.

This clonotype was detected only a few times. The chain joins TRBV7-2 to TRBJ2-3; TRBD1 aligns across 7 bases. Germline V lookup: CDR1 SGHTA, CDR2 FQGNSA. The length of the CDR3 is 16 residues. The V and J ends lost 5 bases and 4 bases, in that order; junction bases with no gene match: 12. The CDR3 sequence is CASSPSGQIMADTQYF. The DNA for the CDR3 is TGTGCCAGCAGCCCTTCGGGACAGATAATGGCAGATACGCAGTATTTT.

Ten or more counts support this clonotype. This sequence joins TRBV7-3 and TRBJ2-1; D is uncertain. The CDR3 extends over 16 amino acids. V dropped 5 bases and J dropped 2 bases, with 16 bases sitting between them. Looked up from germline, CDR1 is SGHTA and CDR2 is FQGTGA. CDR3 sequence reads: CASSLTTVYPYNEQFF. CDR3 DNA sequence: TGTGCCAGCAGCCTTACCACGGTATACCCCTACAATGAGCAGTTCTTC. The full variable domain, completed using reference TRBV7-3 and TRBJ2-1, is GAGVSQTPSNKVTEKGKYVELRCDPISGHTALYWYRQSLGQGPEFLIYFQGTGAADDSGLPNDRFFAVRPEGSVSTLKIQRTERGDSAVYLCASSLTTVYPYNEQFFGPGTRLTVL.

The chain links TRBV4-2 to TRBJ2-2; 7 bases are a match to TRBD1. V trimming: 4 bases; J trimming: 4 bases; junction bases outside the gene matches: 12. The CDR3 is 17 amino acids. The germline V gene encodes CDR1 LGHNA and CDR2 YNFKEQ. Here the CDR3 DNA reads TGTGCCAGCAGCCGAACTCAGGGGGTAGGGCTCACCGGGGAGCTGTTTTTT. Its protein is CASSRTQGVGLTGELFF.

The CDR3 DNA sequence: TGCAGTGCTGGAAAGGACAAAAACATTCAGTACTTC. This translates into CSAGKDKNIQYF. This sequence joins TRBV20-1 and TRBJ2-4; D is ambiguous. The CDR3 runs 12 residues. Germline V CDR1 and CDR2: DFQATT, SNEGSKA (reference sequence). V gave up 5 bases and J gave up 3 bases, with 8 bases separating them.

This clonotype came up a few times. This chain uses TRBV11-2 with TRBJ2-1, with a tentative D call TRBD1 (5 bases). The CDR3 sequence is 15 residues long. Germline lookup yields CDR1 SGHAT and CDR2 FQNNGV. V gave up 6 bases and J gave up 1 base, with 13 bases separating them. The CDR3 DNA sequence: TGTGCCAGCAGATCAGACAGTGCATCCTACAATGAGCAGTTCTTC. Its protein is CASRSDSASYNEQFF. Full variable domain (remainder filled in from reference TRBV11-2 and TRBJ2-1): EAGVAQSPRYKIIEKRQSVAFWCNPISGHATLYWYQQILGQGPKLLIQFQNNGVVDDSQLPKDRFSAERLKGVDSTLKIQPAKLEDSAVYLCASRSDSASYNEQFFGPGTRLTVL.

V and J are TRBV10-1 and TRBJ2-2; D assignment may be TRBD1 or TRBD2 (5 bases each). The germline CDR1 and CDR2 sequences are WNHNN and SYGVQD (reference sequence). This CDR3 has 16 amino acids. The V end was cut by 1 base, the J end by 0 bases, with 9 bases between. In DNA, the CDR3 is TGCGCCAGCAGTGAGTGGGGGACGCCGAACACCGGGGAGCTGTTTTTT. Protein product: CASSEWGTPNTGELFF.

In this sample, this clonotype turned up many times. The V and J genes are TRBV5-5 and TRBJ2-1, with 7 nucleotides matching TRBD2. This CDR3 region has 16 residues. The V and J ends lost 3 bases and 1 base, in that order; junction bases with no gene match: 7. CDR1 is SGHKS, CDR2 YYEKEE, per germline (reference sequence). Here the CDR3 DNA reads TGTGCCAGCAGCTGGGGGGGACGTGCATCCTACAATGAGCAGTTCTTC. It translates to CASSWGGRASYNEQFF.

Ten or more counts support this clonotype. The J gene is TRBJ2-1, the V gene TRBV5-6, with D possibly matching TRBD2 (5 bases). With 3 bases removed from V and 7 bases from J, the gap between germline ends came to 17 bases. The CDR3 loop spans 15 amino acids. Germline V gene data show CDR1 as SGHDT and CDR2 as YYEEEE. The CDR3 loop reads CASSSERSRGNEQFF. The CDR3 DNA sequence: TGTGCCAGCAGCTCGGAGCGGAGCCGAGGGAATGAGCAGTTCTTC.

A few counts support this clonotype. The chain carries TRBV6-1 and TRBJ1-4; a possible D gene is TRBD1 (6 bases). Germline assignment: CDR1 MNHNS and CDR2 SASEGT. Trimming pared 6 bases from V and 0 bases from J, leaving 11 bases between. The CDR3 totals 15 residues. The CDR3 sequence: CASRPDRTTNEKLFF. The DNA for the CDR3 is TGTGCCAGCAGGCCCGACAGGACAACTAATGAAAAACTGTTTTTT.

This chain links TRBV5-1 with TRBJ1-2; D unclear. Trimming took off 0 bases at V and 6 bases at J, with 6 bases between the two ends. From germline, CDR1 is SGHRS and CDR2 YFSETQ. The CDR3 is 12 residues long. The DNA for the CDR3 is TGCGCCAGCAGCTTGGGAACTAATGGCTACACCTTC. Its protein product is CASSLGTNGYTF.

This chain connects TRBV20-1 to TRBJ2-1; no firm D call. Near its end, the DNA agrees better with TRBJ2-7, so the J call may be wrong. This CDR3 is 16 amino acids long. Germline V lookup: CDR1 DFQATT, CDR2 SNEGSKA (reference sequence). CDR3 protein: CSARKRIAASYNEQYF. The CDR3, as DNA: TGCAGTGCTAGAAAGAGGATAGCAGCCTCCTACAATGAGCAGTACTTC.